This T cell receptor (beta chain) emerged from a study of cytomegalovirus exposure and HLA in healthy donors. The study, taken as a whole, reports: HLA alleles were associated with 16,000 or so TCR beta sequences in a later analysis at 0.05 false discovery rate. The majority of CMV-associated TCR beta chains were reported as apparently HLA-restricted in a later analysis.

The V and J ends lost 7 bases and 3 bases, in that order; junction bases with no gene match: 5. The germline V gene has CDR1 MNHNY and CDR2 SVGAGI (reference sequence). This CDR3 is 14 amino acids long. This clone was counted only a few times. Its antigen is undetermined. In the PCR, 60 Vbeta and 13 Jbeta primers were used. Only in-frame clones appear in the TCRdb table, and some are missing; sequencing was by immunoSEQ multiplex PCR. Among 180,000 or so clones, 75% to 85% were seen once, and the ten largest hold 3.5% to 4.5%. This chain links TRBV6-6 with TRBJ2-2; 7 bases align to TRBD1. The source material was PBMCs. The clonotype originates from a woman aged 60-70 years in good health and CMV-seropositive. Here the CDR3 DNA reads TGTGCCAGCATCCCAGGGGGTTACACCGGGGAGCTGTTTTTT. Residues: CASIPGGYTGELFF.